Following are 6 T cell receptor beta chains from one sample sequenced in a study of T and B cells in COVID-19 patients. From blood, about 240-550 ng of genomic DNA served as TRB template. Multiplex PCR with BIOMED2 TRB-A/B primer pools amplified TRB rearrangements. One entry per CDR3 protein, called by TCRdb with MiXCR from the multiplex PCR reads. The table records 6,000 to 9,000 distinct CDR3 sequences, 25% to 40% of them present only once. The sequenced sample was blood. The receptors originated from a human donor who had recovered from COVID-19.

In regard to this clonotype: A much more abundant neighbour one base away suggests this may be a read error. V usage is TRBV29-1 and J usage is TRBJ2-7; a possible D gene is TRBD1 (6 bases). The germline gives CDR1 SQVTM, CDR2 ANQGSEA. The CDR3 loop spans 13 amino acids. V was shortened by 4 bases and J by 2 bases, with 12 bases between the two germline ends. CDR3 loop: CSVVPQGTYEQYF. DNA for the CDR3: TGCAGCGTTGTACCACAGGGTACCTACGAGCAGTACTTC.

This clonotype was recorded a few times. The chain carries TRBV5-5 and TRBJ2-1, with D possibly being TRBD1 (5 bases). Germline CDR1 and CDR2: SGHKS and YYEKEE (reference sequence). V was shortened by 0 bases and J by 9 bases, with 7 bases between the two germline ends. The CDR3 length is 12 residues. The CDR3 spells CASSLGGGEQFF. CDR3 sequence (DNA): TGTGCCAGCAGCTTGGGGGGCGGTGAGCAGTTCTTC.

The rearrangement joins TRBV21-1 to TRBJ2-7; no check of the table's D call, TRBD1, against the DNA was made. TRBV21-1 is given as a pseudogene. CDR3 length equals 17 residues. The CDR3 DNA follows: TGTGCCAGCAGCCCTCTAATCGGGGACGCTCGATTCTACGAGCAGTACTTC. Protein sequence: CASSPLIGDARFYEQYF.

Regarding this clonotype: An end of the junction does not agree with germline; a read error may underlie this. This rearrangement joins TRBV6-5 to TRBJ2-5, with TRBD1 matching over 9 bases. Germline V CDR1 and CDR2: MNHEY, SVGAGI. The CDR3 extends over 15 amino acids. This CDR3 reads CAISEGTGSQETQYF. The DNA of the CDR3 is TGTGCCATCAGTGAGGGGACAGGGTCCCAAGAGACCCAGTACTTC.

This clonotype was picked up a small number of times. The rearrangement uses TRBV18 and TRBJ1-1, with D tentatively TRBD1 (5 bases). Germline V lookup: CDR1 KGHSH, CDR2 LQKENI. Trimming shortened V by 1 base and J by 5 bases, and 8 bases separated the two germline ends. The CDR3 is made up of 13 amino acids. This CDR3 reads CASSPRGGTEAFF. CDR3 sequence (DNA): TGTGCCAGCTCACCACGGGGGGGGACTGAAGCTTTCTTT. The complete variable domain, with remaining parts taken from reference TRBV18 and TRBJ1-1, reads NAGVMQNPRHLVRRRGQEARLRCSPMKGHSHVYWYRQLPEEGLKFMVYLQKENIIDESGMPKERFSAEFPKEGPSILRIQQVVRGDSAAYFCASSPRGGTEAFFGQGTRLTVV.

The chain carries TRBV18 and TRBJ1-5; 8 bases agree with TRBD1. The ends lost 6 bases at V and 2 bases at J; junction bases unmatched: 9. CDR1 is KGHSH and CDR2 is LQKENI in the germline V gene. The CDR3 extends over 16 amino acids. CDR3 region: CASSQGTGRGNQPQHF. CDR3 nucleotide sequence: TGTGCCAGCTCTCAAGGGACAGGTAGGGGCAATCAGCCCCAGCATTTT. Complete variable domain (other parts from reference TRBV18 and TRBJ1-5): NAGVMQNPRHLVRRRGQEARLRCSPMKGHSHVYWYRQLPEEGLKFMVYLQKENIIDESGMPKERFSAEFPKEGPSILRIQQVVRGDSAAYFCASSQGTGRGNQPQHFGDGTRLSIL.